One sample yielded the 20 T cell receptor beta chains listed below, sequenced in a study of control samples from healthy donors and cancer patients. The method was immunoSEQ multiplex PCR; TCRdb's version includes in-frame clones alone and lacks a portion of them. The sample comprises approximately 150,000 clones, 80% to 95% of which are singletons, and under 4% rests with the top ten. Sequencing was done on a sample of blood. The receptors derive from a man aged 25-40 years in good health.

The chain uses TRBV9 and TRBJ2-7, with 14 bases matching TRBD2. The CDR3 length is 15 residues. V shed 0 bases, J shed 5 bases, and the junction held 1 base outside the gene matches. Germline V gene data show CDR1 as SGDLS and CDR2 as YYNGEE. This CDR3 reads CASSVGLAGGDEQYF. In DNA, the CDR3 is TGTGCCAGCAGCGTAGGACTAGCGGGGGGGGACGAGCAGTACTTC.

The chain employs TRBV27 and TRBJ1-2, with TRBD1 matching 9 bases. The J segment lost 3 bases and the V segment lost 0 bases, leaving 2 bases of the junction unmatched. This CDR3 region has 15 residues. Germline values: CDR1 MNHEY, CDR2 SMNVEV (reference sequence). The DNA of the CDR3 is TGTGCCAGCAGTTTATCGGGACAGGGATACTATGGCTACACCTTC. Its translation is CASSLSGQGYYGYTF.

The rearrangement uses TRBV30 and TRBJ1-2; the match to TRBD1 covers 9 bases. Germline loops: CDR1 GTSNPN, CDR2 SVGIG (reference sequence). Trimming removed 2 bases from V and 3 bases from J; junction bases left unmatched: 10. CDR3 length: 16 amino acids. In DNA, the CDR3 is TGTGCCTGGAGTCTGGGCCGGGACAGGGACCACTATGGCTACACCTTC. Its protein is CAWSLGRDRDHYGYTF.

The gene calls are TRBV12-3 or TRBV12-4 and TRBJ2-7; D possibly corresponds to TRBD1 (6 bases). Trimming removed 8 bases at V and 4 bases at J, with 12 bases between. This CDR3 region has 12 residues. The CDR3 sequence is CASGRGGYEQYF. CDR3 bases: TGTGCCAGCGGAAGAGGGGGTTACGAGCAGTACTTC.

This clone has just one count. The chain recombines TRBV19 with TRBJ2-1; D is perhaps TRBD1 or TRBD2 (5 bases each). Deletions cut 5 bases from V and 9 bases from J, with 17 bases between. Germline V gene sequence: CDR1 LNHDA, CDR2 SQIVND (reference sequence). The CDR3 is 14 amino acids. The CDR3 sequence: CASSPRTGAPEQFF. CDR3 bases: TGTGCCAGTAGTCCCCGCACCGGGGCCCCTGAGCAGTTCTTC.

The chain employs TRBV27 and TRBJ2-1; 7 nucleotides align to TRBD2. Germline CDR1 reads MNHEY; CDR2 reads SMNVEV (reference sequence). The CDR3 has 13 amino acids. V lost 4 bases and J lost 11; bases outside the gene matches: 8. The CDR3 coding sequence is TGTGCCAGCAGTTCCTCCCTAGCGGAAAAGCAGTTCTTC. This gives the protein CASSSSLAEKQFF.

The V call is TRBV19, the J call TRBJ1-1; unclear D gene. The V gene lost 1 base and the J gene lost 3 bases, with 12 bases spanning the gap. Per the germline V gene, CDR1 is LNHDA and CDR2 is SQIVND (reference sequence). This CDR3 has 15 amino acids. CDR3 coding DNA: TGTGCCAGTAGTATAGGTGACCTATCGTACACTGAAGCTTTCTTT. Translation: CASSIGDLSYTEAFF. The full variable domain, completed using reference TRBV19 and TRBJ1-1, is DGGITQSPKYLFRKEGQNVTLSCEQNLNHDAMYWYRQDPGQGLRLIYYSQIVNDFQKGDIAEGYSVSREKKESFPLTVTSAQKNPTAFYLCASSIGDLSYTEAFFGQGTRLTVV.

As DNA, the CDR3 is TGTGCCAGCAGTGAAGCCTACGAGCAGTACTTC. Translated, it gives CASSEAYEQYF. The chain combines TRBV2 with TRBJ2-7, with D unresolved. With 0 bases removed from V and 3 bases from J, the gap between germline ends came to 0 bases. CDR3 length: 11 residues. CDR1 is SNHLY, CDR2 FYNNEI, per germline.

This clone was found once. V usage is TRBV23-1 and J usage is TRBJ1-1; unclear D gene. TRBV23-1 counts as an open reading frame of uncertain function. V shed 0 bases and J shed 1 base, with 3 bases lying between them. The CDR3 has 13 amino acids. DNA for the CDR3: TGCGCCAGCAGTCAATCAGGGAACACTGAAGCTTTCTTT. It codes for CASSQSGNTEAFF.

The rearrangement joins TRBV24-1 to TRBJ1-5; D unclear. This CDR3 comprises 12 residues. V shed 4 bases and J shed 6 bases, with 6 bases lying between them. Germline V gene data show CDR1 as KGHDR and CDR2 as SFDVKD. CDR3 in DNA: TGTGCCACCAGTGAAGGCCCTCAGCCCCAGCATTTT. Protein sequence: CATSEGPQPQHF.

The chain employs TRBV25-1 and TRBJ2-7, with unresolved D. Trimming cost V 2 bases and J 9 bases, with 8 bases left between them. The CDR3 totals 11 residues. From germline, CDR1 is MGHDK and CDR2 SYGVNS. CDR3 protein: CASSEKIGQYF. The DNA of the CDR3 is TGTGCCAGCAGTGAAAAGATCGGGCAGTACTTC.

This chain connects TRBV28 to TRBJ2-1; D may be TRBD1 (5 bases). The length of the CDR3 is 11 residues. CDR1 and CDR2 (germline): MDHEN, SYDVKM. CDR3 loop: CVPREYNEQFF. The CDR3 DNA reads TGTGTGCCCAGGGAATACAATGAGCAGTTCTTC.

The chain links TRBV9 to TRBJ1-4; possible D gene TRBD1, 6 bases. Germline V lookup: CDR1 SGDLS, CDR2 YYNGEE. V was trimmed by 0 bases and J by 7 bases, leaving 10 bases between them. The CDR3 runs to 14 residues. CDR3 bases: TGTGCCAGCAGCGTAGGGGGGGCTGGTGAAAAACTGTTTTTT. This sequence encodes CASSVGGAGEKLFF. Together with reference TRBV9 and TRBJ1-4, the CDR3 gives the full variable domain: DSGVTQTPKHLITATGQRVTLRCSPRSGDLSVYWYQQSLDQGLQFLIQYYNGEERAKGNILERFSAQQFPDLHSELNLSSLELGDSALYFCASSVGGAGEKLFFGSGTQLSVL.

Within the sample, this clone is medium-sized. Other DNA sequences of this sample code for an identical CDR3. The rearrangement joins TRBV29-1 to TRBJ2-3; D could derive from TRBD1 or TRBD2 (6 bases each). This CDR3 is 12 amino acids long. V was shortened by 4 bases and J by 4 bases, with 9 bases between the two germline ends. Germline CDR1 reads SQVTM; CDR2 reads ANQGSEA. CDR3 sequence (DNA): TGCAGCGTTGGGGGGGCTCCAGATACGCAGTATTTT. Encoded protein: CSVGGAPDTQYF.

This clone was counted ten times or more. V and J are TRBV5-4 and TRBJ1-2; 7 nucleotides align to TRBD1. The CDR3 length is 15 residues. The V segment lost 4 bases and the J segment 8 bases; nucleotides outside the gene matches: 14. In germline, CDR1 is SGHNT, CDR2 YYREEE (reference sequence). CDR3 DNA sequence: TGTGCCAGCAGCCCCGGACAGGAGAATAGGTACGGCTACACCTTC. The encoded protein is CASSPGQENRYGYTF.

The chain uses TRBV28 and TRBJ1-2; TRBD1 matches 7 bases. Germline trimming cut 6 bases from V and 4 bases from J; bases unmatched to any gene: 8. Germline V gene lookup returns CDR1 MDHEN and CDR2 SYDVKM. The CDR3 contains 14 residues. For the CDR3, the DNA is TGTGCCAGCAGAACAGACCAGGGGGGCTATGGCTACACCTTC. Protein sequence: CASRTDQGGYGYTF.

The chain carries TRBV29-1 and TRBJ1-2; possible D gene TRBD1, 5 bases. CDR1 and CDR2 from the germline V gene are SQVTM and ANQGSEA. Deletions cut 8 bases from V and 4 bases from J, with 11 bases between. The CDR3 is 11 residues long. The CDR3 nucleotides read TGCAGCACCCTAGGGACCTATGGCTACACCTTC. It codes for CSTLGTYGYTF. Drawing the rest from reference TRBV29-1 and TRBJ1-2, the complete variable domain is SAVISQKPSRDICQRGTSLTIQCQVDSQVTMMFWYRQQPGQSLTLIATANQGSEATYESGFVIDKFPISRPNLTFSTLTVSNMSPEDSSIYLCSTLGTYGYTFGSGTRLTVV.

The chain has TRBV29-1 and TRBJ1-2, with a possible D match to TRBD1 (5 bases). The CDR3 consists of 10 residues. The V gene's germline CDR1 is SQVTM and CDR2 ANQGSEA. Trimming took off 7 bases at V and 7 bases at J, with 10 bases between the two ends. The CDR3 spells CSADSSGYTF. The CDR3 DNA reads TGCAGCGCCGACAGCTCTGGCTACACCTTC.

The chain carries TRBV6-1 and TRBJ1-3, with no clear D. Germline V gene lookup returns CDR1 MNHNS and CDR2 SASEGT. The CDR3 sequence is 14 residues long. V lost 2 bases to trimming and J lost 8 bases, with 13 bases between them. The CDR3 here is CASSESGRGYTIYF. CDR3 bases: TGTGCCAGCAGTGAATCAGGTCGCGGGTACACCATATATTTT.

The rearrangement uses TRBV10-2 and TRBJ1-1; D remains unclear. Per the germline V gene, CDR1 is WSHSY and CDR2 is SAAADI. The length of the CDR3 is 15 residues. V lost 6 bases and J lost 0, with 14 bases in between. This CDR3 is CASSNFQVMNTEAFF. DNA of the CDR3: TGCGCCAGCAGCAATTTCCAGGTTATGAACACTGAAGCTTTCTTT.